This TCR beta chain originates from a study of blood T cell repertoires in COVID-19 (dated by TCRdb to 2020 to 2022). About the study as a whole: Samples from collaborators originated in the United States, Italy and Spain and spanned both the acute and convalescent phases of COVID-19. The material from the prospective study consisted of cDNA or gDNA derived from T cells, B-cell-depleted T cells, or PBMCs. Subjects who had been exposed to COVID-19, were actively infected with it, or had recovered from it provided the deeply sampled blood TCRbeta repertoires that made up the dataset. The repertoires were released in a freely available public database intended as a resource for research on the immune response to SARS-CoV-2. Samples were obtained from the ongoing ImmuneRACE study (first 160 participants) and from 1,254 subjects provided by 6 global collaborators. The sample metadata nearly always contained a de-identified subject ID, COVID-19 status, age in years and sex. HLA class I and class II types, where available, came from metadata supplied by the sample provider rather than from assay-based typing.

Whole blood was collected in K2EDTA tubes by collaborating institutions according to the institutions' own protocols. For TCRbeta analysis, collaborators shipped samples as frozen whole blood, isolated PBMCs, or DNA extracted from either of those sample types. Reading from cysteine to phenylalanine, the CDR3 counts 17 amino acids. Only the CDR3 portion is preserved as DNA: 51 bases, with reading frame beginning at the first base. V is clipped by 4 bases and J by 4 bases, and the sequence between their germline boundaries is 23 bases long. CDR1 and CDR2 are read off the germline V gene as SGDLS and YYNGEE. TCRbeta CDR3 regions were amplified from genomic DNA using the immunoSEQ Assay, a bias-controlled multiplex PCR. The authors' analysis ran thus. The number of nucleated cells in each sample was estimated from the amplification of reference gene primers within the assay. To quantify the absolute abundance of each unique TCRbeta CDR3 rearrangement, sequence reads were collapsed and filtered. Productive Simpson clonality was computed per sample as the square root of Simpson's diversity index over productive rearrangements. The source is immuneACCESS, and TCRdb retained only in-frame sequences with V and J called. Part of the clones is not carried over; for the studies checked, unresolved V genes explain less than half of this, and the remainder is unexplained. The V and J calls and the clone size are those of that table, but D and trimming were determined from the DNA. The sample has 180,000 or so clones on record, 70% to 90% of them singletons. Of the sample, around 4.9% falls within the top ten clones.

The paper as a whole reports these results and caveats: The amount of clinical and demographic metadata varied by source and participant and was provided uncurated.

Worth noting for this clone: The antigen it recognizes is unknown. Nothing much larger sits one base from this clone, and base qualities are not available.

The receptor was derived from a woman older than 75 with acute or convalescent COVID-19. The sample taken for sequencing was peripheral blood. The rearrangement joined TRBV9 to TRBJ1-2; the D gene identity is not certain. The nucleotides are TGTGCCAGCAGCCCAGACGGGCGGGTGAGAGTCGGCTATGGCTACACCTTC. Its protein is CASSPDGRVRVGYGYTF.